This paragraph reports one T cell receptor (beta chain). These data belong to a study of shared clonotypes between healthy human individuals. TCRdb's copy holds only in-frame clones and misses some; the assay was immunoSEQ multiplex PCR. This table holds approximately 720,000 clones, about three quarters found once. The TCR sequence derives from a woman in her twenties or thirties in good health. The sample comprised memory CD4+ T cells sorted from blood. As for subset: CD45RA-negative fraction.

The CDR3 sequence is CASRGQGRVNTEAFF. The CDR3, as DNA: TGTGCCAGCAGGGGACAGGGGAGGGTGAACACTGAAGCTTTCTTT. The chain employs TRBV2 and TRBJ1-1, with 10 bases aligning to TRBD1. CDR1 SNHLY and CDR2 FYNNEI come from the germline V gene. Unmatched junction bases numbered 4, after V lost 6 bases and J lost 0 bases. CDR3 length: 15 residues.